These T cell receptor beta chains were read from a single sample in a study of beta chain features in type 1 diabetes. Some clones are missing from TCRdb's copy, which holds only in-frame ones; the method was immunoSEQ multiplex PCR. The sample lists around 40,000 clones, roughly half occurring once. The sample consisted of Tregs from blood. These receptors all stem from a woman younger than 35 in good health. CDR3s include the opening cysteine and the closing phenylalanine or tryptophan. D genes are given only for firm matches. Rows may omit the clone size; those that give it use once, few, many or a size class.

size	V	D	J	CDR3	DNA
.	TRBV7-9	.	TRBJ1-2	CASSLVAGYHGYTF	TGTGCCAGCAGCTTAGTAGCAGGGTACCATGGCTACACCTTC
few	TRBV18	TRBD2	TRBJ2-1	CASSPRGTGTSGIYNEQFF	TGTGCCAGCTCACCACGGGGGACAGGGACTAGCGGAATCTACAATGAGCAGTTCTTC
.	TRBV6-9	.	TRBJ1-3	CASSNRNRQPGNTIYF	TGTGCCAGCAGCAACCGAAACAGACAGCCTGGAAACACCATATATTTT
.	TRBV7-9	TRBD1	TRBJ2-2	CASSPQGPVGTGELFF	TGTGCCAGCAGCCCACAGGGGCCCGTGGGCACCGGGGAGCTGTTTTTT
.	TRBV7-8	.	TRBJ1-1	CASSPTELNTEAFF	TGTGCCAGCAGCCCGACAGAGTTGAACACTGAAGCTTTCTTT
few	TRBV2	.	TRBJ1-5	CASRSERQGNQPQHF	TGTGCCAGCAGATCAGAACGACAGGGCAATCAGCCCCAGCATTTT
.	TRBV7-9	.	TRBJ2-1	CASSQMGLPNEQFF	TGTGCCAGCAGCCAAATGGGCCTGCCCAATGAGCAGTTCTTC
few	TRBV4-2	.	TRBJ2-3	CASSLEGRVTADTQYF	TGTGCCAGCAGCTTGGAAGGCAGGGTGACGGCAGATACGCAGTATTTT
few	TRBV5-1	TRBD1	TRBJ2-1	CASTLQGAGEQFF	TGCGCCAGTACTCTTCAGGGGGCCGGGGAGCAGTTCTTC
.	TRBV7-9	TRBD1	TRBJ1-1	CASSRTGGSGWNTEAFF	TGTGCCAGCAGTCGTACAGGGGGATCGGGCTGGAACACTGAAGCTTTCTTT
.	TRBV5-6	TRBD1	TRBJ2-7	CASSFFGQGAGEQYF	TGTGCCAGCAGCTTTTTCGGACAGGGGGCTGGGGAGCAGTACTTC
.	TRBV7-2	.	TRBJ1-2	CASSLRPGDYGYTF	TGTGCCAGCAGCTTACGTCCAGGTGACTATGGCTACACCTTC
.	TRBV7-3	.	TRBJ2-2	CASSLQYTGELFF	TGTGCCAGCAGCTTACAGTACACCGGGGAGCTGTTTTTT
.	TRBV5-4	.	TRBJ1-1	CASSLFARNMNTEAFF	TGTGCCAGCAGCTTGTTTGCCAGAAATATGAACACTGAAGCTTTCTTT
.	TRBV5-5	.	TRBJ1-2	CASSLQGSYGYTF	TGTGCCAGCAGCCTACAGGGTAGCTATGGCTACACCTTC
.	TRBV28	.	TRBJ1-5	CASSLLAGVGNQPQHF	TGTGCCAGCAGTTTATTAGCCGGGGTTGGCAATCAGCCCCAGCATTTT
.	TRBV7-2	.	TRBJ2-5	CASSPRTVSGETQYF	TGTGCCAGCAGCCCGCGGACTGTGTCTGGGGAGACCCAGTACTTC